This TCR beta chain was captured in a study of blood T cells in healthy people across ages. About this clonotype itself: Its antigen remains unidentified.

Findings and limits, study-wide: A conclusive naive versus antigen-experienced comparison was prevented by the unsorted PBMCs. Changes in expanded clonotypes were possibly confounded, as the CMV status of donors was unknown. The recorded TCR beta diversity per million T cells decreased in a roughly linear manner with age.

V lost 5 bases and J 0 bases, leaving 7 bases between the germline ends. The CDR3 is 13 amino acids. A second PCR, run for about 7 to 11 cycles, used a sample-barcoded 5' primer plus a J-beta primer mix. TCRdb redid the calling of the 5' RACE reads with MiXCR, one entry per CDR3 protein. The data contain about a million distinct CDR3 sequences, just over 50% of them singletons. Every sample gave at least 6 micrograms of total RNA when it was extracted. The chain combines TRBV12-3 or TRBV12-4 with TRBJ2-5; D uncertain. The receptor's source is a woman aged 55-70 years in good health. Sample: blood. The CDR3 DNA reads as TGTGCCAGCAGTCGTCCGTACCAAGAGACCCAGTACTTC. This codes for CASSRPYQETQYF.